This TCR beta chain was identified during a study of T cells in Graves' hyperthyroidism and ophthalmopathy. Study details: The blood sample was taken at first diagnosis, before treatment began. Regarding the study as a whole: Blood also carried most thyroid clonotypes expanded above 0.001.

This clonotype was seen a few times. Its antigen remains unidentified. Each diagnosis was grounded in clinical symptoms, serum thyroxine and TRAb, thyroid ultrasound, and orbital computed tomography. PBMCs were sourced from more than 7.5 ml fresh peripheral blood. RNA transcripts were the template for amplifying TCR beta CDR3 regions. HTBI primers were employed in a first-round RT-PCR of the TCR CDR3. MiXCR, run by TCRdb on the multiplex PCR reads, gives a single entry per CDR3 protein. The table lists hundreds of thousands of distinct CDR3 sequences, 15% to 20% of them singletons. This CDR3 comprises 12 residues. After removal of 4 bases from V and 10 bases from J, the junction contained 5 bases not matched to a gene. Germline-derived CDR1 and CDR2 are SGHTA and FQGTGA.

This TCR derives from a woman aged 35 to 49 with Graves' ophthalmopathy. The chain combines TRBV7-3 with TRBJ2-3, with 7 nucleotides matching TRBD2. Sequenced: blood. The CDR3 here is CASSSPGGPQYF. In DNA form, the CDR3 reads TGTGCCAGCAGCTCCCCGGGGGGACCGCAGTATTTT.